The source of this T cell receptor (beta chain) is a study of patients and donors after allogeneic stem cell transplantation. The germline gives CDR1 MDHEN, CDR2 SYDVKM. The CDR3 loop spans 15 amino acids. The germline V and J ends were trimmed by 4 bases and 4 bases, with 16 bases remaining between them. This clonotype turned up a few times. TCRdb processed the RT-PCR reads anew with MiXCR; each CDR3 protein has one entry. This table has roughly 230,000 distinct CDR3 sequences, 13% to 15% appearing once. V is TRBV28 and J is TRBJ1-2; D might be TRBD1 (6 bases). Sequenced input: blood, either unsorted or a sorted T cell fraction (not recorded which). This sequence originates from a human donor who was either an allogeneic HSCT recipient or a stem cell or donor lymphocyte infusion donor (not recorded which). It is not recorded whose cells these are; they may come from a transplant donor. The CDR3 loop reads CASSSGGPQTYGYTF. The DNA of the CDR3 is TGTGCCAGCAGTTCGGGGGGCCCACAGACCTATGGCTACACCTTC.